The 22 T cell receptor beta chains reported below all come from one sample, sequenced in a study of Ad26.COV2.S vaccination and SARS-CoV-2 variants. TCRdb's copy holds only in-frame clones and misses some; the assay was immunoSEQ multiplex PCR. The profile shows about 350,000 clones, 75% to 90% of them singletons. Treatment specified: roughly 20 received Ad26.COV2.S at low or high dose, single or two shots; 5 received placebo; per-sample allocation not given. Each sample was drawn 63 days after the first injection (of vaccine or placebo). Sequencing used peripheral blood, obtained in a trial of Ad26.COV2.S vaccine versus placebo. These receptors were collected from a person aged 18-65 years who received the Ad26.COV2.S COVID-19 vaccine or a placebo.

The chain recombines TRBV7-9 with TRBJ2-2, with 15 bases lining up with TRBD2. CDR3 length: 18 residues. The trim removed 1 base at V and 3 bases at J, leaving 3 bases unmatched. Germline loops: CDR1 SEHNR, CDR2 FQNEAQ (reference sequence). The CDR3: CASSLGTSGRADTGELFF. CDR3 DNA sequence: TGTGCCAGCAGCTTAGGGACTAGCGGGAGGGCCGACACCGGGGAGCTGTTTTTT.

The J gene is TRBJ2-1, the V gene TRBV19; 8 nucleotides agree with TRBD1. CDR1 LNHDA and CDR2 SQIVND come from the germline V gene (reference sequence). The CDR3 covers 15 residues. V lost 5 bases to trimming and J lost 9 bases; unmatched junction nucleotides: 12. CDR3 DNA: TGTGCCAGTAGTCCCGGACAGGGTGATGCGGGTGAGCAGTTCTTC. This gives the protein CASSPGQGDAGEQFF.

The chain is built from TRBV6-5 and TRBJ2-1; 10 bases align to TRBD2. Per germline, CDR1 MNHEY and CDR2 SVGAGI. The V gene end was trimmed by 4 bases and the J gene end by 5 bases; junction bases not matched to a gene: 8. This CDR3 is built from 16 residues. CDR3 bases: TGTGCCAGCAGTTTCCAGCCTAGCGGGGGTCACAATGAGCAGTTCTTC. Translated: CASSFQPSGGHNEQFF.

This chain links TRBV7-3 with TRBJ2-1, with D maybe TRBD1 (5 bases). The CDR3 length is 13 residues. The germline CDR1 and CDR2 sequences are SGHTA and FQGTGA. Trimming stripped 5 bases from V and 7 bases from J, with 12 bases between. In DNA form, the CDR3 reads TGTGCCAGCAGCCAGGATAGGGGTAATGAGCAGTTCTTC. Encoded protein: CASSQDRGNEQFF.

The chain employs TRBV18 and TRBJ1-2, with D possibly TRBD1 on 6 matching bases. The CDR3 runs to 13 residues. Germline V gene lookup returns CDR1 KGHSH and CDR2 LQKENI. Between the trimmed V and J ends, which lost 1 base and 6 bases, there was a span of 9 bases. In DNA form, the CDR3 reads TGTGCCAGCTCACCACTGTCAGGGGATGGCTACACCTTC. This gives the protein CASSPLSGDGYTF.

This chain joins TRBV7-2 and TRBJ1-1; tentative D call: TRBD1 (6 bases). The CDR3 is 14 residues long. CDR1 and CDR2 from the germline V gene are SGHTA and FQGNSA. V lost 3 bases and J 5 bases, leaving 13 bases between the germline ends. The CDR3 loop is CASSFQRGGTEAFF. CDR3 bases: TGTGCCAGCAGCTTTCAAAGGGGGGGAACTGAAGCTTTCTTT.

The chain combines TRBV27 with TRBJ2-7; the match to TRBD1 covers 10 bases. CDR1 MNHEY and CDR2 SMNVEV come from the germline V gene (reference sequence). Germline trimming cut 3 bases from V and 4 bases from J; bases unmatched to any gene: 3. The CDR3 covers 14 residues. CDR3 bases: TGTGCCAGCAGTTTTCGGGACAGGGGTTACGAGCAGTACTTC. As protein: CASSFRDRGYEQYF.

The genes are TRBV7-6 and TRBJ1-6; a possible D gene is TRBD1 (5 bases). Germline CDR1 is SGHVS and CDR2 is FNYEAQ. V gave up 5 bases and J gave up 7 bases, with 9 bases separating them. The CDR3 covers 13 residues. Here the CDR3 reads CASSTRQNSPLHF. The CDR3, as DNA: TGTGCCAGCAGCACCCGACAGAATTCACCCCTCCACTTT.

The gene calls are TRBV3-1 (or the pseudogene TRBV3-2) and TRBJ2-4; D unresolved. The germline gives CDR1 LGHDT, CDR2 YNNKEL (reference sequence). V was clipped by 4 bases and J by 0 bases, with 13 bases between them. CDR3 length: 16 amino acids. CDR3: CASSPNRGLAKNIQYF. DNA of the CDR3: TGTGCCAGCAGCCCGAATCGTGGGCTAGCCAAAAACATTCAGTACTTC.

The chain employs TRBV7-2 and TRBJ2-1; 7 positions agree with TRBD2. Germline V gene data show CDR1 as SGHTA and CDR2 as FQGNSA. Trimming cost V 1 base and J 6 bases; bases outside gene matches: 6. The CDR3 has 15 amino acids. This CDR3 is CASSLGSRTSNEQFF. The CDR3 bases are TGTGCCAGCAGCTTAGGATCCCGGACTAGCAATGAGCAGTTCTTC.

The chain has TRBV2 and TRBJ2-1, with 8 bases lining up with TRBD2. Per the germline V gene, CDR1 is SNHLY and CDR2 is FYNNEI. The CDR3 has 14 amino acids. Trimming cost V 6 bases and J 3 bases; bases outside gene matches: 4. This CDR3 reads CASRAGEDYNEQFF. As DNA, the CDR3 is TGTGCCAGCAGAGCGGGAGAAGACTACAATGAGCAGTTCTTC. Full variable domain (missing parts from reference TRBV2 and TRBJ2-1): EPEVTQTPSHQVTQMGQEVILRCVPISNHLYFYWYRQILGQKVEFLVSFYNNEISEKSEIFDDQFSVERPDGSNFTLKIRSTKLEDSAMYFCASRAGEDYNEQFFGPGTRLTVL.

The CDR3 DNA sequence: TGTGCCAGCAGTTCCCGGGACAGGGGGCGCGATGAGCAGTACTTC. Residues: CASSSRDRGRDEQYF. The chain links TRBV28 to TRBJ2-7; 12 nucleotides align to TRBD1. The CDR3 is 15 amino acids. Germline V lookup: CDR1 MDHEN, CDR2 SYDVKM. V was pared by 4 bases and J by 7 bases, with 8 bases of the junction left unmatched.

The V gene is TRBV19, the J gene TRBJ1-4; possibly TRBD1 for D (5 bases). V dropped 6 bases and J dropped 6 bases, with 11 bases sitting between them. The CDR3 is made up of 13 amino acids. Looked up from germline, CDR1 is LNHDA and CDR2 is SQIVND (reference sequence). The CDR3 DNA sequence: TGTGCCAGTAGAAGACAGTTTTATGAAAAACTGTTTTTT. Translating gives CASRRQFYEKLFF.

This chain links TRBV28 with TRBJ1-2; 8 nucleotides match TRBD1. Trimming at V came to 2 bases and at J to 4 bases, leaving 3 bases not matched to a gene. The CDR3 spans 14 residues. The germline V gene has CDR1 MDHEN and CDR2 SYDVKM. The CDR3 bases are TGTGCCAGCAGTTTAGGGGGACAGGCCTATGGCTACACCTTC. Amino acid sequence: CASSLGGQAYGYTF.

The chain is built from TRBV18 and TRBJ2-3; tentative D call: TRBD1 (6 bases). Germline values: CDR1 KGHSH, CDR2 LQKENI. The CDR3 has 14 residues. The V gene lost 2 bases and the J gene lost 4 bases, with 10 bases spanning the gap. In DNA form, the CDR3 reads TGTGCCAGCTCACCAAGCAGGGGACCAGATACGCAGTATTTT. Residues: CASSPSRGPDTQYF.

The rearrangement links TRBV4-1 to TRBJ2-7, with D perhaps matching TRBD2 (5 bases). Deletions cut 4 bases from V and 4 bases from J, with 11 bases between. The CDR3 spans 13 residues. CDR1 is MGHRA, CDR2 YSYEKL, per germline. The DNA of the CDR3 is TGCGCCAGCAGCCGCGGGCAAGGGTACGAGCAGTACTTC. This translates into CASSRGQGYEQYF.

The rearrangement joins TRBV7-6 to TRBJ1-2; no definite D call. This CDR3 has 14 residues. Germline V CDR1 and CDR2: SGHVS, FNYEAQ. With 5 bases removed from V and 5 bases from J, the gap between germline ends came to 15 bases. CDR3 in amino acids: CASSPGQQPYGYTF. As DNA, the CDR3 is TGTGCCAGCAGCCCTGGCCAGCAACCGTATGGCTACACCTTC.

This chain connects TRBV6-2 or TRBV6-3 to TRBJ2-4; TRBD1 might be the D (6 bases). The CDR3 is made up of 17 amino acids. Trimming cost V 2 bases and J 0 bases, with 14 bases left between them. Germline CDR1 is MNHEY and CDR2 is SVGEGT. In DNA form, the CDR3 reads TGTGCCAGCAGTTACCACAGGGACGAAATAGCCAAAAACATTCAGTACTTC. Translated: CASSYHRDEIAKNIQYF.

The rearrangement links TRBV28 to TRBJ2-4, with 15 nucleotides matching TRBD2. The J segment lost 9 bases and the V segment lost 10 bases, leaving 4 bases of the junction unmatched. Germline assignment: CDR1 MDHEN and CDR2 SYDVKM. The CDR3 loop spans 13 amino acids. CDR3 protein: CATGLAGGSIQYF. The CDR3 DNA reads TGTGCCACCGGACTAGCGGGAGGGTCCATTCAGTACTTC.

This chain uses TRBV5-5 with TRBJ2-1, with D perhaps TRBD1 (7 bases). CDR1 and CDR2 from the germline V gene are SGHKS and YYEKEE (reference sequence). V was pared by 4 bases and J by 1 base, with 24 bases between. The CDR3 spans 19 residues. CDR3 protein: CASSGGTAPLRRSYNEQFF. DNA of the CDR3: TGTGCCAGCAGCGGCGGGACAGCCCCTCTTCGGAGGTCCTACAATGAGCAGTTCTTC.

In nucleotides, the CDR3 is TGTGCCAGCAGGACCGGGACAGGGAGCTTAGAGACCCAGTACTTC. It specifies CASRTGTGSLETQYF. The chain couples TRBV5-8 to TRBJ2-5, with 9 bases matching TRBD1. V dropped 5 bases and J dropped 4; count of bases not matched to a gene: 9. CDR3 length: 15 residues. Germline CDR1 is SGHTS and CDR2 is YDEGEE.

This sequence joins TRBV19 and TRBJ1-5, with TRBD1 as a possible D gene (5 bases). Germline V lookup: CDR1 LNHDA, CDR2 SQIVND (reference sequence). V gave up 6 bases and J gave up 6 bases, with 21 bases separating them. The CDR3 spans 16 residues. CDR3 in DNA: TGTGCCAGTAGCGAAGATTTCAGGGTGGTCGGTCAGCCCCAGCATTTT. Protein sequence: CASSEDFRVVGQPQHF.